A single sample is the source of the 18 T cell receptor beta chains below, sequenced in a study of identical twins. MiXCR, applied by TCRdb to the 5' RACE reads, yields one record per CDR3 protein. This sample has 690,000 or so distinct CDR3 sequences, with around 8.3% found just once. These same records also appear under a second study, on yellow fever vaccine responses in identical twins.

Sample: PBMCs. The receptor source for this set is a woman aged 18-29 years in good health.

This clonotype was picked up a small number of times. The V call is TRBV12-3 or TRBV12-4, the J call TRBJ2-3, with D hard to call. V was cut by 3 bases and J by 2 bases, with 9 bases left in between. The CDR3 contains 14 residues. CDR3 in DNA: TGTGCCAGCAGTTTCGACCCGGTCACAGATACGCAGTATTTT. It yields the protein CASSFDPVTDTQYF.

This clonotype was detected a few times. This chain connects TRBV10-2 to TRBJ2-7; D possibly uses TRBD1 or TRBD2 (5 bases each). Germline CDR1 is WSHSY and CDR2 is SAAADI. V lost 3 bases and J lost 2, with 11 bases in between. CDR3 length: 14 residues. CDR3 DNA sequence: TGCGCCAGCAGTGACTACCAGGGACCCTACGAGCAGTACTTC. Amino acids: CASSDYQGPYEQYF.

The chain links TRBV18 to TRBJ2-3, with D maybe TRBD1 (6 bases). V was shortened by 3 bases and J by 2 bases, with 21 bases between the two germline ends. CDR3 length equals 18 residues. Germline V gives CDR1 KGHSH, CDR2 LQKENI. The CDR3 loop is CASSPRHYRVDTTDTQYF. DNA for the CDR3: TGTGCCAGCTCACCGCGACACTACAGGGTCGACACCACAGATACGCAGTATTTT.

The rearrangement links TRBV29-1 to TRBJ1-2, with 8 positions matching TRBD1. CDR1 and CDR2 from the germline V gene are SQVTM and ANQGSEA. The CDR3 extends over 11 amino acids. After removal of 7 bases from V and 10 bases from J, the junction contained 8 bases not matched to a gene. The CDR3 loop is CSAWTGKDYTF. The CDR3 DNA is TGCAGCGCCTGGACAGGGAAGGACTACACCTTC.

Many counts were recorded for this clonotype. The rearrangement joins TRBV5-1 to TRBJ2-3; the match to TRBD1 covers 7 bases. Germline V CDR1 and CDR2: SGHRS, YFSETQ. The CDR3 contains 13 residues. Trimming cost V 4 bases and J 7 bases; bases outside gene matches: 6. The CDR3 sequence: CASSENRGNTQYF. The DNA of the CDR3 is TGCGCCAGCAGCGAAAACAGGGGAAATACGCAGTATTTT.

This clonotype was seen more than once but under ten times. The rearrangement links TRBV7-6 to TRBJ2-1, with a weak D call TRBD1 (5 bases). V lost 5 bases and J lost 15, with 14 bases in between. The CDR3 runs to 11 residues. Germline V gene data show CDR1 as SGHVS and CDR2 as FNYEAQ. CDR3: CASSQGAAPFF. DNA of the CDR3: TGTGCCAGCAGCCAAGGGGCGGCTCCGTTCTTC.

The chain employs TRBV20-1 and TRBJ1-5; 7 nucleotides match TRBD1. The V gene end was trimmed by 5 bases and the J gene end by 4 bases; junction bases not matched to a gene: 8. The CDR3 loop spans 14 amino acids. Per germline, CDR1 DFQATT and CDR2 SNEGSKA (reference sequence). The CDR3 DNA follows: TGCAGTGCTTCCCGAGGACAGGAGAATCAGCCCCAGCATTTT. It translates to CSASRGQENQPQHF.

This clonotype was counted many times. The chain couples TRBV7-2 to TRBJ1-1, with D perhaps matching TRBD1 (6 bases). This CDR3 has 14 amino acids. Germline CDR1 and CDR2: SGHTA and FQGNSA. The ends were cut back, 0 bases at V and 5 bases at J, with 10 bases in the middle. DNA for the CDR3: TGTGCCAGCAGCTTAGCGGCGCAGGGGACTGAAGCTTTCTTT. This translates into CASSLAAQGTEAFF. Filled out from reference TRBV7-2 and TRBJ1-1, the complete variable domain reads GAGVSQSPSNKVTEKGKDVELRCDPISGHTALYWYRQSLGQGLEFLIYFQGNSAPDKSGLPSDRFSAERTGGSVSTLTIQRTQQEDSAVYLCASSLAAQGTEAFFGQGTRLTVV.

V gene TRBV19 combines with J gene TRBJ1-5, with D possibly TRBD1 on 6 matching bases. The CDR3 covers 15 residues. Germline lookup yields CDR1 LNHDA and CDR2 SQIVND (reference sequence). Deletions cut 4 bases from V and 4 bases from J, with 14 bases between. The CDR3 loop is CASSTDSQINQPQHF. CDR3 DNA: TGTGCCAGTAGTACGGACAGCCAAATAAATCAGCCCCAGCATTTT. The whole variable domain, remainder taken from reference TRBV19 and TRBJ1-5, is DGGITQSPKYLFRKEGQNVTLSCEQNLNHDAMYWYRQDPGQGLRLIYYSQIVNDFQKGDIAEGYSVSREKKESFPLTVTSAQKNPTAFYLCASSTDSQINQPQHFGDGTRLSIL.

Many counts were recorded for this clonotype. The rearrangement joins TRBV7-9 to TRBJ1-6, with TRBD1 matching 10 bases. Per germline, CDR1 SEHNR and CDR2 FQNEAQ (reference sequence). This CDR3 region has 14 residues. Unmatched junction bases numbered 5, after V lost 5 bases and J lost 10 bases. The CDR3 loop reads CASSGTGAGSPLHF. The CDR3 coding sequence is TGTGCCAGCAGCGGGACAGGGGCAGGATCACCCCTCCACTTT. Full variable domain (outside the CDR3, taken from reference TRBV7-9 and TRBJ1-6): DTGVSQNPRHKITKRGQNVTFRCDPISEHNRLYWYRQTLGQGPEFLTYFQNEAQLEKSRLLSDRFSAERPKGSFSTLEIQRTEQGDSAMYLCASSGTGAGSPLHFGNGTRLTVT.

This clonotype was detected ten times or more. The V call is TRBV20-1, the J call TRBJ2-7, with TRBD2 matching over 7 bases. The germline V gene encodes CDR1 DFQATT and CDR2 SNEGSKA (reference sequence). Germline trimming cut 3 bases from V and 2 bases from J; bases unmatched to any gene: 10. The CDR3 consists of 15 residues. The CDR3 region has the DNA TGCAGTGCTAGGAAAGAAACGGGACTAACCTACGAGCAGTACTTC. It translates to CSARKETGLTYEQYF.

This chain uses TRBV25-1 with TRBJ2-5, with D perhaps matching TRBD1 (7 bases). Germline V gene sequence: CDR1 MGHDK, CDR2 SYGVNS. Trimming removed 4 bases from V and 4 bases from J, with 13 bases in between. The CDR3 consists of 14 residues. The CDR3 loop reads CASSGQGGRETQYF. CDR3 DNA: TGTGCCAGCAGTGGACAGGGAGGTCGAGAGACCCAGTACTTC.

The chain combines TRBV9 with TRBJ2-2, with D possibly being TRBD2 (5 bases). Germline lookup yields CDR1 SGDLS and CDR2 YYNGEE. Trimming left V 7 bases short and J 6 bases short, with 7 bases between. The CDR3 has 11 residues. The CDR3 DNA follows: TGTGCCAGCGACTACGCCGGGGAGCTGTTTTTT. Its protein is CASDYAGELFF.

This chain links TRBV5-5 with TRBJ2-7; 10 bases are shared with TRBD1. J was trimmed by 4 bases and V by 2 bases; bases with no gene match: 6. CDR3 length equals 15 residues. The germline V gene encodes CDR1 SGHKS and CDR2 YYEKEE (reference sequence). The CDR3 sequence is CASSLSRDRGYEQYF. The CDR3 coding sequence is TGTGCCAGCAGCTTAAGCCGGGACAGGGGATACGAGCAGTACTTC.

This clonotype was seen ten or more times. V and J are TRBV3-1 and TRBJ2-4; D is perhaps TRBD2 (5 bases). Trimming shortened V by 1 base and J by 8 bases, and 15 bases separated the two germline ends. CDR1 and CDR2 (germline): LGHDT, YNNKEL (reference sequence). This CDR3 region has 15 residues. The CDR3: CASSQADLAGDIQYF. CDR3 DNA: TGTGCCAGCAGCCAAGCTGACCTAGCCGGAGACATTCAGTACTTC.

This clonotype came up many times. The genes are TRBV7-9 and TRBJ1-1; D ambiguous. This CDR3 has 13 residues. The V end was cut by 5 bases, the J end by 3 bases, with 10 bases between. The germline V gene encodes CDR1 SEHNR and CDR2 FQNEAQ (reference sequence). The CDR3 sequence: CASSRRLDTEAFF. The CDR3 nucleotides read TGTGCCAGCAGCCGCCGGTTGGACACTGAAGCTTTCTTT.

The chain links TRBV20-1 to TRBJ1-6; the D gene is possibly TRBD1 (5 bases). CDR1 is DFQATT, CDR2 SNEGSKA, per germline (reference sequence). With 7 bases removed from V and 1 base from J, the gap between germline ends came to 14 bases. The CDR3 totals 15 residues. For the CDR3, the DNA is TGCAGTGGACAGCATCCAGATTCCTATAATTCACCCCTCCACTTT. Amino acid sequence: CSGQHPDSYNSPLHF.

This clonotype has ten or more counts. The chain carries TRBV7-9 and TRBJ2-4; D is unresolved. In germline, CDR1 is SEHNR, CDR2 FQNEAQ (reference sequence). V was cut by 4 bases and J by 5 bases, with 9 bases left in between. This CDR3 is built from 13 residues. The CDR3 region is CASSSFTENIQYF. In DNA, the CDR3 is TGTGCCAGCAGCTCGTTTACAGAAAACATTCAGTACTTC.